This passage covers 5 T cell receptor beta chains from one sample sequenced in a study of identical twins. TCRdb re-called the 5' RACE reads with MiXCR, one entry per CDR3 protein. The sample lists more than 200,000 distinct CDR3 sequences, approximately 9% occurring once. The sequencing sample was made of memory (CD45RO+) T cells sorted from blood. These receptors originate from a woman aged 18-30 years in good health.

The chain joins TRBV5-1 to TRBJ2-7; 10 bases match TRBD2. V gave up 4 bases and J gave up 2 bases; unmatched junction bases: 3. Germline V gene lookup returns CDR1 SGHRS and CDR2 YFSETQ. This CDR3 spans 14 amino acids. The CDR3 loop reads CASSGTSGTYEQYF. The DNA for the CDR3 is TGCGCCAGCAGCGGTACTAGCGGGACCTACGAGCAGTACTTC.

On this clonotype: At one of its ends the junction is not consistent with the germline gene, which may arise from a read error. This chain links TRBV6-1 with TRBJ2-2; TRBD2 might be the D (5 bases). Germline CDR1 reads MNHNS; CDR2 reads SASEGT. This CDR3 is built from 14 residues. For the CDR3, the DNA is TGTGCCAGCAGTGTAAACCTGAACACCGGGGAGCTGTCTTTT. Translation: CASSVNLNTGELSF.

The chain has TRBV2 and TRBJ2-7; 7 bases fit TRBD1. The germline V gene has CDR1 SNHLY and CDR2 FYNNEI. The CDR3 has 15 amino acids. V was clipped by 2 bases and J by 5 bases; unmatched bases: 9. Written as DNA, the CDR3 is TGTGCCAGCAGTGAATCGGACAGGTTAATCAACGAGCAGTACTTC. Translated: CASSESDRLINEQYF.

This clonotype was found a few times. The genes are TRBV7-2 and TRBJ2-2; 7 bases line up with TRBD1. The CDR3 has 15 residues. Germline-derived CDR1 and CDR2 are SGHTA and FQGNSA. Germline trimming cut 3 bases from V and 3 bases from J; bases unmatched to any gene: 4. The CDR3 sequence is CASSFEGAYTGELFF. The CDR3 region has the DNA TGTGCCAGCAGCTTCGAGGGGGCCTACACCGGGGAGCTGTTTTTT. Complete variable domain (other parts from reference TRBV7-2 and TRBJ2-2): GAGVSQSPSNKVTEKGKDVELRCDPISGHTALYWYRQSLGQGLEFLIYFQGNSAPDKSGLPSDRFSAERTGGSVSTLTIQRTQQEDSAVYLCASSFEGAYTGELFFGEGSRLTVL.

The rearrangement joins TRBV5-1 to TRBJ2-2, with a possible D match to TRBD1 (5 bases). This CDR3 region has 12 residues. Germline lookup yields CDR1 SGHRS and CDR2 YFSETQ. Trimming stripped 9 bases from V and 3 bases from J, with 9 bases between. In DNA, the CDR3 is TGCGCCACCGGCAGGGACACCGGGGAGCTGTTTTTT. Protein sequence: CATGRDTGELFF.